This T cell receptor beta chain was sequenced during a study of blood T cell repertoires in COVID-19. The Seattle patients, enrolled during active infection, were followed longitudinally. Germline-derived CDR1 and CDR2 are KGHSH and LQKENI. The CDR3 spans 15 residues. J was trimmed by 5 bases and V by 3 bases; bases with no gene match: 7. Libraries were prepared by immunoSEQ multiplex PCR; TCRdb keeps only in-frame clonotypes and omits some of them. The data contain around 82,000 clones, around 88% of them seen just once; the ten biggest clones take up about 6.5%. The sample was peripheral blood. The genes are TRBV18 and TRBJ1-1; TRBD1 matches at 9 bases. The TCR sequence derives from a man aged 80 or over with COVID-19, enrolled during active disease. CDR3 in amino acids: CASSPATGGGTEAFF. The CDR3 DNA reads TGTGCCAGCTCACCTGCGACAGGGGGTGGTACTGAAGCTTTCTTT.